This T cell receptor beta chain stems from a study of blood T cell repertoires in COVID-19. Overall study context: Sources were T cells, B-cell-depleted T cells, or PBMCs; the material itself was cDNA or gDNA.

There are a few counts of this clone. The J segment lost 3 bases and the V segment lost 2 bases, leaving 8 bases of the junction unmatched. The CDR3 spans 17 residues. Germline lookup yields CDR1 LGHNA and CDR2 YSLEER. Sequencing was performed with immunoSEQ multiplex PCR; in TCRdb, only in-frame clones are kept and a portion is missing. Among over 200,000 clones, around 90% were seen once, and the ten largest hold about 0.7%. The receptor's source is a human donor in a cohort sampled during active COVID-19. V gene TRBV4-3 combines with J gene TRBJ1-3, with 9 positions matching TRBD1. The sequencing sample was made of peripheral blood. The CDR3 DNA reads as TGCGCCAGCAGCCAAACCTGGACAGGGGATTTTGGAAACACCATATATTTT. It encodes CASSQTWTGDFGNTIYF.